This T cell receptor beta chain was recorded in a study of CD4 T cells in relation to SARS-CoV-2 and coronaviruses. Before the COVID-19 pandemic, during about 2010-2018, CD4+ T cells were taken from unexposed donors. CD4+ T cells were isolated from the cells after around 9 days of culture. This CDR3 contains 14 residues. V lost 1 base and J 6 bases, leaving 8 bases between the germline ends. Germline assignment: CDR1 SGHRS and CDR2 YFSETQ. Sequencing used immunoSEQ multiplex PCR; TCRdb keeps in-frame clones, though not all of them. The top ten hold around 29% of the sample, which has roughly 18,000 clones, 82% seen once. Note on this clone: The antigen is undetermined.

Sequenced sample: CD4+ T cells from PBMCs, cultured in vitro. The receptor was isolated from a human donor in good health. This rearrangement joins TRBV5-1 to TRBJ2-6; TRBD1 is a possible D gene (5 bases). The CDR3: CASSLQGEANVLTF. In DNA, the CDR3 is TGCGCCAGCAGCTTGCAAGGGGAGGCCAACGTCCTGACTTTC.